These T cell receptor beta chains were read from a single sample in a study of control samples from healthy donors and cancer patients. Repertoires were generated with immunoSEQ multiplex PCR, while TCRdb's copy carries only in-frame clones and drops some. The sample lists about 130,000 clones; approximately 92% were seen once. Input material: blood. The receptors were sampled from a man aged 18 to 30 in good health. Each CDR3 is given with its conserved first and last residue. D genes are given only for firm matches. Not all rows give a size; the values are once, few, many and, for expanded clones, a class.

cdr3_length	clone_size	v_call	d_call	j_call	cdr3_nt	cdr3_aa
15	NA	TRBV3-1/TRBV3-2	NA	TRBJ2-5	TGTGCCAGCAGCCCAGGGACGGGGTACCAAGAGACCCAGTACTTC	CASSPGTGYQETQYF
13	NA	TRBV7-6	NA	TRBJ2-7	TGTGCCAGCAGTTCCAGGAGATCCTACGAGCAGTACTTC	CASSSRRSYEQYF
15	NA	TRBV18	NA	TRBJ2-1	TGTGCCAGCTCACCGCGATGGGGCCCATCCAATGAGCAGTTCTTC	CASSPRWGPSNEQFF
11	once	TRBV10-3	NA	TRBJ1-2	TGTGCCATCAACGAGTGGGGTGGCTACACCTTC	CAINEWGGYTF
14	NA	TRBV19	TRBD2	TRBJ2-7	TGTGCCAGTCGGCCCACGGGGGGACCCTACGAGCAGTACTTC	CASRPTGGPYEQYF
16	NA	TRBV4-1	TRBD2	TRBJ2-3	TGCGCCAGCAGCCAATTAGGACTAGCGGGCACAGATACGCAGTATTTT	CASSQLGLAGTDTQYF
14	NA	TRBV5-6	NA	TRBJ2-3	TGTGCCAGCAGCTTGTGGAAGTTCACAGATACGCAGTATTTT	CASSLWKFTDTQYF
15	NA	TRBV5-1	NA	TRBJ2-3	TGCGCCAGCAGCTTGGGACAGTGGTTGGCCGATACGCAGTATTTT	CASSLGQWLADTQYF
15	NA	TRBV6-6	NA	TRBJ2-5	TGTGCCAGCAGTTACTATAGGGGGGGGCAAGAGACCCAGTACTTC	CASSYYRGGQETQYF
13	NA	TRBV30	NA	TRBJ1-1	TGTGCCTGGAGTGTAGAGGTTAACACTGAAGCTTTCTTT	CAWSVEVNTEAFF